Shown below are 17 T cell receptor beta chains from a single sample sequenced in a study of resident and recirculating memory T cells in vitiligo. Sequenced by immunoSEQ multiplex PCR; TCRdb stores in-frame clones only, minus some. The data show 60,000 to 80,000 clones, roughly 92% seen once. Sequencing was done on a sample of blood. The receptors originated from a male donor with vitiligo.

This chain links TRBV9 with TRBJ2-7; 7 positions match TRBD1. Germline CDR1 SGDLS, CDR2 YYNGEE. Trimming cost V 3 bases and J 5 bases; bases outside gene matches: 11. The CDR3 covers 15 residues. In nucleotides, the CDR3 is TGTGCCAGCAGCGCATCCACAGGGGATAGCGACGAGCAGTACTTC. Its translation is CASSASTGDSDEQYF.

The CDR3 loop reads CASSLEASGGEETQYF. In DNA form, the CDR3 reads TGTGCCAGCAGCTTAGAGGCTAGCGGGGGTGAAGAGACCCAGTACTTC. The chain has TRBV7-6 and TRBJ2-5; 10 nucleotides agree with TRBD2. The CDR3 contains 16 residues. V was clipped by 1 base and J by 3 bases; unmatched bases: 5. The germline CDR1 and CDR2 sequences are SGHVS and FNYEAQ.

The rearrangement joins TRBV23-1 to TRBJ2-3; 7 positions match TRBD1. TRBV23-1 is given ORF status, its function remaining uncertain. The CDR3 is made up of 16 amino acids. Trimming removed 8 bases from V and 3 bases from J; junction bases left unmatched: 14. The CDR3 bases are TGCGCCAGCGGCCCGACCGGGACAGCCAATACAGATACGCAGTATTTT. Residues: CASGPTGTANTDTQYF.

The V gene is TRBV7-8, the J gene TRBJ1-1; D is unresolved. The CDR3 consists of 15 residues. The V gene lost 4 bases and the J gene lost 1 base, with 13 bases spanning the gap. Looked up from germline, CDR1 is SGHVS and CDR2 is FQNEAQ. The CDR3, as DNA: TGTGCCAGCAGCTGGCCCACGGGAGGGAACACTGAAGCTTTCTTT. This translates into CASSWPTGGNTEAFF. The variable domain in full, completed from reference TRBV7-8 and TRBJ1-1, reads GAGVSQSPRYKVAKRGQDVALRCDPISGHVSLFWYQQALGQGPEFLTYFQNEAQLDKSGLPSDRFFAERPEGSVSTLKIQRTQQEDSAVYLCASSWPTGGNTEAFFGQGTRLTVV.

Concerning this clone: Other DNA sequences in the sample encode the same CDR3. CDR3 sequence (DNA): TGTGCCAGCAGCGGAGTTAACTATGGCTACACCTTC. Protein: CASSGVNYGYTF. The rearrangement joins TRBV28 to TRBJ1-2; D is unclear. The CDR3 contains 12 residues. Germline CDR1 reads MDHEN; CDR2 reads SYDVKM. Trimming removed 6 bases at V and 1 base at J, with 6 bases between.

V and J are TRBV5-1 and TRBJ2-1; TRBD1 agrees at 9 bases. This CDR3 has 15 amino acids. After removal of 4 bases from V and 4 bases from J, the junction contained 6 bases not matched to a gene. The germline gives CDR1 SGHRS, CDR2 YFSETQ. The CDR3 coding sequence is TGCGCCAGCAGCCCGTGGACAGGGGTATACAATGAGCAGTTCTTC. Amino acid sequence: CASSPWTGVYNEQFF.

Points on this clone: Its ends do not fully match the called genes, so a read error is possible. CDR3 loop: CASSLVGAGRPTDTQCF. CDR3 DNA sequence: TGTGCCAGCAGCTTAGTTGGGGCCGGGCGCCCCACGGATACGCAGTGTTTT. This rearrangement joins TRBV7-2 to TRBJ2-3; possible D gene TRBD1, 5 bases. The germline gives CDR1 SGHTA, CDR2 FQGNSA. This CDR3 region has 17 residues.

This clone was recorded once. V is TRBV10-3 and J is TRBJ1-4, with D possibly TRBD1 on 5 matching bases. Germline loops: CDR1 ENHRY, CDR2 SYGVKD. The CDR3 totals 16 residues. Trimming removed 0 bases at V and 5 bases at J, with 13 bases between. The CDR3 DNA reads TGTGCCATCAGTGAGTCGTACGACTCAGGGAATGAAAAACTGTTTTTT. As protein: CAISESYDSGNEKLFF.

V gene TRBV5-1 combines with J gene TRBJ1-4; D is perhaps TRBD1 (5 bases). Looked up from germline, CDR1 is SGHRS and CDR2 is YFSETQ. The V gene lost 5 bases and the J gene lost 7 bases, with 15 bases spanning the gap. The CDR3 spans 14 residues. CDR3 nucleotides: TGCGCCAGCAGTGATTACCGGGGGAGTGAAAAACTGTTTTTT. Translation: CASSDYRGSEKLFF.

The V gene is TRBV27, the J gene TRBJ2-5; 10 bases match TRBD1. The germline CDR1 and CDR2 sequences are MNHEY and SMNVEV (reference sequence). The CDR3 is made up of 16 amino acids. After removal of 0 bases from V and 5 bases from J, the junction contained 6 bases not matched to a gene. In DNA form, the CDR3 reads TGTGCCAGCAGTTTATCTACTCGGGACAGGGGTGAGACCCAGTACTTC. This encodes CASSLSTRDRGETQYF.

The chain joins TRBV18 to TRBJ2-5; D gene uncertain. From germline, CDR1 is KGHSH and CDR2 LQKENI. The V and J ends lost 3 bases and 5 bases respectively, with 19 bases between them. The CDR3 sequence is 16 residues long. The CDR3 protein is CASSPDGQVGRETQYF. CDR3 in DNA: TGTGCCAGCTCACCGGATGGGCAGGTGGGTCGGGAGACCCAGTACTTC.

This clone was counted a single time. The chain links TRBV9 to TRBJ2-3; TRBD2 matches at 8 bases. Germline loops: CDR1 SGDLS, CDR2 YYNGEE. Trimming removed 0 bases from V and 4 bases from J; junction bases left unmatched: 10. This CDR3 spans 17 amino acids. For the CDR3, the DNA is TGTGCCAGCAGCGTAGTGGGATCGGGGGGGGCCTCAGATACGCAGTATTTT. As protein: CASSVVGSGGASDTQYF.

V gene TRBV29-1 combines with J gene TRBJ2-7, with 9 nucleotides matching TRBD2. V lost 0 bases to trimming and J lost 4 bases; unmatched junction nucleotides: 10. The CDR3 has 16 residues. The germline V gene has CDR1 SQVTM and CDR2 ANQGSEA. This CDR3 is CSVEERGGPGGYEQYF. The CDR3 DNA is TGCAGCGTTGAAGAGCGGGGGGGCCCGGGGGGGTACGAGCAGTACTTC.

This clone came up once. This sequence joins TRBV6-5 and TRBJ2-1; 9 nucleotides align to TRBD2. Germline CDR1 is MNHEY and CDR2 is SVGAGI. The CDR3 runs 15 residues. V shed 2 bases and J 10 bases; nucleotides not matched to a gene: 9. CDR3 loop: CASSYGGGAVEEQFF. CDR3 nucleotide sequence: TGTGCCAGCAGTTACGGCGGGGGGGCCGTAGAAGAGCAGTTCTTC.

The chain carries TRBV2 and TRBJ1-3; weak D call: TRBD1 (6 bases). The germline gives CDR1 SNHLY, CDR2 FYNNEI. The CDR3 has 14 residues. Trimming shortened V by 6 bases and J by 4 bases, and 13 bases separated the two germline ends. The CDR3 DNA reads TGTGCCAGCAGCAGGGGCGCCGAGGGAAACACCATATATTTT. It is translated as CASSRGAEGNTIYF.

As to this clone: The junction differs from germline at one of its ends, possibly a read error. The genes are TRBV6-5 and TRBJ1-2; 8 bases map to TRBD1. Germline CDR1 and CDR2: MNHEY and SVGAGI. This CDR3 region has 14 residues. CDR3 sequence: CATWTGTNNYGHTF. The CDR3 bases are TGTGCCACCTGGACAGGGACTAATAACTATGGCCACACCTTC.

The chain employs TRBV7-2 and TRBJ2-4; 7 positions agree with TRBD2. J lost 5 bases, V lost 1 base, and 5 bases had no gene match. Per the germline V gene, CDR1 is SGHTA and CDR2 is FQGNSA. The CDR3 has 15 amino acids. DNA of the CDR3: TGTGCCAGCAGCTTAGGGCGGGGGAGGCAAAACATTCAGTACTTC. Amino acids: CASSLGRGRQNIQYF. Full variable domain (rest looked up from reference TRBV7-2 and TRBJ2-4): GAGVSQSPSNKVTEKGKDVELRCDPISGHTALYWYRQSLGQGLEFLIYFQGNSAPDKSGLPSDRFSAERTGGSVSTLTIQRTQQEDSAVYLCASSLGRGRQNIQYFGAGTRLSVL.